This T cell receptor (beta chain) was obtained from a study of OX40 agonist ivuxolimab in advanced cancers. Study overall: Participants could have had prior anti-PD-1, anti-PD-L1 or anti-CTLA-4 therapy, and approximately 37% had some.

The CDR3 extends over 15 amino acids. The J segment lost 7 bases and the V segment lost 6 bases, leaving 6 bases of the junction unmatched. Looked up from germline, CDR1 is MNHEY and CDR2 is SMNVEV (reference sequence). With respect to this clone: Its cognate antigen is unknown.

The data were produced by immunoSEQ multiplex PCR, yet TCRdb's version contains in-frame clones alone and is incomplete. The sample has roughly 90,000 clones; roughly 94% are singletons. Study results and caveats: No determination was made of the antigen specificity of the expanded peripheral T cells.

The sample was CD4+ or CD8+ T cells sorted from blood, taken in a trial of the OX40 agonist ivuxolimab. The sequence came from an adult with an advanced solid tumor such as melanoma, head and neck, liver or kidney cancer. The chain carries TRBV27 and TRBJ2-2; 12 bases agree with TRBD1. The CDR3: CASSPRDRGHGELFF. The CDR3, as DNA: TGTGCCAGCAGCCCCCGGGACAGGGGGCACGGGGAGCTGTTTTTT.